A single sample gave rise to the 2 T cell receptor beta chains below, sequenced in a study of CD8+ T cells in alopecia areata. Sequencing used cDNA as its template, made by extracting RNA and reverse transcribing it. Assay: immunoSEQ multiplex PCR; the TCRdb copy retains only in-frame clones and omits some. The table includes around 34,000 clones, 45% to 60% detected once. The specimen sequenced was NKG2D-high CD8+ T cells sorted from blood. These receptors all come from a human donor with alopecia areata.

The chain recombines TRBV5-1 with TRBJ2-1; 7 bases are shared with TRBD2. Trimming cost V 8 bases and J 1 base; bases outside gene matches: 9. The CDR3 extends over 15 amino acids. Germline assignment: CDR1 SGHRS and CDR2 YFSETQ. CDR3 sequence reads: CASQPASGSYNEQFF. In DNA, the CDR3 is TGCGCCAGTCAACCTGCTAGCGGATCCTACAATGAGCAGTTCTTC.

The chain couples TRBV6-1 to TRBJ1-1; D gene unclear. Germline V gives CDR1 MNHNS, CDR2 SASEGT. The CDR3 loop spans 15 amino acids. The V and J ends lost 7 bases and 1 base respectively, with 16 bases between them. CDR3 sequence (DNA): TGTGCCAGCATCGGTTTAACCGAAGGGAACACTGAAGCTTTCTTT. It encodes CASIGLTEGNTEAFF.